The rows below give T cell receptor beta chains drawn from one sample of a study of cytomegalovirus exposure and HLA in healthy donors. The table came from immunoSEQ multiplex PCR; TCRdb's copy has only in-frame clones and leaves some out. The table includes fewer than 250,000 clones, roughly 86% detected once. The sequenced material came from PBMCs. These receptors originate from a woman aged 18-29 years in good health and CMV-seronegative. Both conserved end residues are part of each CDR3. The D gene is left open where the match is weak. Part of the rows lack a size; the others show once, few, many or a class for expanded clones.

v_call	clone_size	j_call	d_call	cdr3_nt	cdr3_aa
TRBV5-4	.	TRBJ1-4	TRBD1	TGTGCCAGCAGCTCGACAGGGGGAAATGAAAAACTGTTTTTT	CASSSTGGNEKLFF
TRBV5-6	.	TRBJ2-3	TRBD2	TGTGCCAGCAGCTTGGTAGCGGGGGGGCTGCCAGATACGCAGTATTTT	CASSLVAGGLPDTQYF
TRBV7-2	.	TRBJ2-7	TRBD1	TGTGCCAGCAGCTTAGATTTGGGACAGGGGATCTACGAGCAGTACTTC	CASSLDLGQGIYEQYF
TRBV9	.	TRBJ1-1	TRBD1	TGTGCCAGCAGCCCATGGACAGGGAACACTGAAGCTTTCTTT	CASSPWTGNTEAFF
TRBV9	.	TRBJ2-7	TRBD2	TGTGCCAGCAGCCCCGGGGAGGGACTCTTTGACTACGAGCAGTACTTC	CASSPGEGLFDYEQYF
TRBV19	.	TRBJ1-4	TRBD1	TGTGCCAGCACAACAGGGGTAACCGAAAAACTGTTTTTT	CASTTGVTEKLFF
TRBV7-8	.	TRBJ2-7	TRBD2	TGTGCCAGCAGCTTCCGGACTAGCAGGGACGAGCAGTACTTC	CASSFRTSRDEQYF
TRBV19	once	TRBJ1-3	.	TGTGCCAGTAGTGCACAGGGAGACCCTGGAAACACCATATATTTT	CASSAQGDPGNTIYF
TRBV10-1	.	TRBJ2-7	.	TGCGCCAGCAGCAAGGACAGTAGCTCCTACGAGCAGTACTTC	CASSKDSSSYEQYF
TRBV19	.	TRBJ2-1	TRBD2	TGTGCCAGTAGTATTCCGAGCGGGAGGGCCGCCAATGAGCAGTTCTTC	CASSIPSGRAANEQFF
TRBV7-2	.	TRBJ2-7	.	TGTGCCAGCAGCTCACACAGGGAGAGCTACGAGCAGTACTTC	CASSSHRESYEQYF
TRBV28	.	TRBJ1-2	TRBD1	TGTGCCAGCAGTTACCGGGACAGGGAATTGGGCTACACCTTC	CASSYRDRELGYTF
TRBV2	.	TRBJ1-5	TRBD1	TGTGCCAGCAGTGGGGACCCGGGACAGGGACATCAGCCCCAGCATTTT	CASSGDPGQGHQPQHF
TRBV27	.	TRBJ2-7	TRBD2	TGTGCCAGCTCCACTAGCGGTGTCTCCTACGAGCAGTACTTC	CASSTSGVSYEQYF
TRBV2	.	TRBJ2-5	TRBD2	TGTGCCAGCAGGATTAGCGGGGGGAAGACCCAGTACTTC	CASRISGGKTQYF
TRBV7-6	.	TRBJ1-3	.	TGTGCCAGCAGCTTAAGGGAGGGCGACACCATATATTTT	CASSLREGDTIYF
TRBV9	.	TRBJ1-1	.	TGTGCCAGCAGCCCTAACCTAAGGAACACTGAAGCTTTCTTT	CASSPNLRNTEAFF
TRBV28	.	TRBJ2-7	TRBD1	TGTGCCAGCAGTTTCCCGGGGACAGGGAGTGACTACGAGCAGTACTTC	CASSFPGTGSDYEQYF
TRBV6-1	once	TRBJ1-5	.	TGTGCCAGCAGGACAGGACGTGAGCCCCAGCATTTT	CASRTGREPQHF
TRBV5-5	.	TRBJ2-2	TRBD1	TGTGCCAGCAGGACCGGGACAGATCTACCCGGGGAGCTGTTTTTT	CASRTGTDLPGELFF
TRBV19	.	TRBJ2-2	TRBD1	TGTGCCAGTAGTAACCCCAACAGGGGCCCCGGGGAGCTGTTTTTT	CASSNPNRGPGELFF
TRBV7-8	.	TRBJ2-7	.	TGTGCCAGCAGCTTCGCCAGGGTCCACGAGCAGTACTTC	CASSFARVHEQYF
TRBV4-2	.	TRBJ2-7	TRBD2	TGTGCCAGCAGCACCGAAGCAGCGGGAATCTACGAGCAGTACTTC	CASSTEAAGIYEQYF
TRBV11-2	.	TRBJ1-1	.	TGTGCCAGCAGCTTAGATCAAAAGCGCCATGAAGCTTTCTTT	CASSLDQKRHEAFF
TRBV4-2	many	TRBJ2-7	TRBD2	TGTGCCAGCAGCCAGGAAGCGGGGTCCTCCTACGAGCAGTACTTC	CASSQEAGSSYEQYF
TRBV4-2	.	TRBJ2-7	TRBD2	TGTGCCAGCCGCGGGACTAGCATCTACGAGCAGTACTTC	CASRGTSIYEQYF
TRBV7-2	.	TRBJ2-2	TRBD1	TGTGCCAGCAGCTTAGACAGGGGGCAAGGCACCGGGGAGCTGTTTTTT	CASSLDRGQGTGELFF
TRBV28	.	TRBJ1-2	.	TGTGCCAGCAGTTTAGCACACGGCTACACCTTC	CASSLAHGYTF
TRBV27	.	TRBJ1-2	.	TGTGCCAGCAGTTCACGGTGGAGGGGCTATGGCTACACCTTC	CASSSRWRGYGYTF
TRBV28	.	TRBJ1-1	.	TGTGCCAGCAGTTTACGTTCGTATTCCACTGAAGCTTTCTTT	CASSLRSYSTEAFF
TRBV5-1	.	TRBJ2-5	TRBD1	TGCGCCAGCAGCTTGAATGTTCCGTCGACAGGGATGAGAGAGACCCAGTACTTC	CASSLNVPSTGMRETQYF
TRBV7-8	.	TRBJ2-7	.	TGTGCCAGCAGCCGCGGGGTTACCTACGAGCAGTACTTC	CASSRGVTYEQYF
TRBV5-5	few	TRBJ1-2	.	TGTGCCAGCAGCTCCCGGCAGGGGCAGCTCTATGGCTACACCTTC	CASSSRQGQLYGYTF
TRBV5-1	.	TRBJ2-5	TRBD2	TGCGCCAGCGGCCTAAGCGGGAGAATGGGGGAGACCCAGTACTTC	CASGLSGRMGETQYF
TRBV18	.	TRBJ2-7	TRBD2	TGTGCCAGCTCGCTGACTAGCGGGGACTACTACGAGCAGTACTTC	CASSLTSGDYYEQYF
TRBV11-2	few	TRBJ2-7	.	TGTGCCAGCAGCTTAGTATTCGGTATCGAAAGGCAGTACTTC	CASSLVFGIERQYF
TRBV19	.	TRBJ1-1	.	TGTGCCAGTAGTATAGAGGGGGCCTACACTGAAGCTTTCTTT	CASSIEGAYTEAFF
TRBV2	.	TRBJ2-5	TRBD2	TGTGCCAGCACGGGGGGGGCTGGAGAGACCCAGTACTTC	CASTGGAGETQYF
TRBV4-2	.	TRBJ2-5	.	TGTGCCAGCAGCCGTGAGGCGGAACGGGAGACCCAGTACTTC	CASSREAERETQYF